This TCR beta chain appears in the sequencing data of a study of shared clonotypes between healthy human individuals. Repertoires were generated with immunoSEQ multiplex PCR, while TCRdb's copy carries only in-frame clones and drops some. Altogether around 450,000 clones are present, about 85% being singletons, with the ten largest covering over 10%. With regard to this clone: This same CDR3 is encoded by further DNA sequences in the sample.

Trimming cost V 2 bases and J 0 bases, with 1 base left between them. CDR3 length: 12 residues. Germline V gene lookup returns CDR1 KGHSH and CDR2 LQKENI. This receptor was obtained from a woman between 35 and 50 years old in good health. Some clones in this sample may be carry-over from other donors' samples. The material sequenced was PBMCs. The V and J genes are TRBV18 and TRBJ2-5; the D is unclear. CDR3 sequence reads: CASSPNQETQYF. In DNA, the CDR3 is TGTGCCAGCTCACCAAACCAAGAGACCCAGTACTTC.